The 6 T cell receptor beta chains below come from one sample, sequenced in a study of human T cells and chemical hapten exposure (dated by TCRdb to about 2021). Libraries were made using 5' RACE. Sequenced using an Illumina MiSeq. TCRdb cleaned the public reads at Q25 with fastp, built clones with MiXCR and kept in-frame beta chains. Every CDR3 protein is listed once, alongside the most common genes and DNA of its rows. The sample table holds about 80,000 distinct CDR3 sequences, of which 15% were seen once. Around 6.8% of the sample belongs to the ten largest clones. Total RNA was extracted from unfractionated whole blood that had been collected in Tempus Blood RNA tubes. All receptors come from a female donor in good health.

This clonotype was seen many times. DNA for the CDR3: TGTGCCAGCAGCGCTACAGGGCCGGGCGATCAGCCCCAGCATTTT. It is translated as CASSATGPGDQPQHF. The chain carries TRBV7-9 and TRBJ1-5, with D perhaps TRBD1 (6 bases). The CDR3 is 15 amino acids. CDR1 and CDR2 from the germline V gene are SEHNR and FQNEAQ (reference sequence). Trimming left V 5 bases short and J 5 bases short, with 16 bases between.

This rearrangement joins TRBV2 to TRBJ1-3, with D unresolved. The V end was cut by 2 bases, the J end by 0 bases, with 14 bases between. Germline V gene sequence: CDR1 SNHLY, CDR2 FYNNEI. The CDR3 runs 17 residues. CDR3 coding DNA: TGTGCCAGCAGTGAACCGTCGAGACGGCCCTCTGGAAACACCATATATTTT. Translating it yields CASSEPSRRPSGNTIYF. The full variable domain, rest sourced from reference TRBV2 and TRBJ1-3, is EPEVTQTPSHQVTQMGQEVILRCVPISNHLYFYWYRQILGQKVEFLVSFYNNEISEKSEIFDDQFSVERPDGSNFTLKIRSTKLEDSAMYFCASSEPSRRPSGNTIYFGEGSWLTVV.

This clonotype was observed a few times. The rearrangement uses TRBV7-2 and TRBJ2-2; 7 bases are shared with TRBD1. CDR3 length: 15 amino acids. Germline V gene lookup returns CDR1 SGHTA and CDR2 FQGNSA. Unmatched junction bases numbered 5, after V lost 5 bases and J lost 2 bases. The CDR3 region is CASSRGQVNTGELFF. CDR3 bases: TGTGCCAGCAGCCGTGGACAGGTTAACACCGGGGAGCTGTTTTTT.

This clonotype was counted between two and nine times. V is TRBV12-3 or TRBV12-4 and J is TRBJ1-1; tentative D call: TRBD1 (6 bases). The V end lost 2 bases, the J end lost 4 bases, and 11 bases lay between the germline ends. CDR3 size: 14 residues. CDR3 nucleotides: TGTGCCAGCAGTTTAAGGGGGAGTACCACTGAAGCTTTCTTT. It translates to CASSLRGSTTEAFF.

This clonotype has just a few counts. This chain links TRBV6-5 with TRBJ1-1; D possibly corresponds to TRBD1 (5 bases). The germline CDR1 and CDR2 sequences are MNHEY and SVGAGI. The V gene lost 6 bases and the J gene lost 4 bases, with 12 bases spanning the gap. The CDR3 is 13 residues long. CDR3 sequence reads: CASSFSGSTEAFF. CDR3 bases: TGTGCCAGCAGCTTTTCAGGGTCCACTGAAGCTTTCTTT.

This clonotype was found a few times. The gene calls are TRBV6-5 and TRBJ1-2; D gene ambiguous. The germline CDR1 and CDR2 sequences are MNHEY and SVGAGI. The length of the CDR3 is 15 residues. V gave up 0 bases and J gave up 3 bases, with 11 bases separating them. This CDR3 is CASSYSEGSYYGYTF. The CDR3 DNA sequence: TGTGCCAGCAGTTACTCGGAGGGAAGTTACTATGGCTACACCTTC.